These T cell receptor beta chains were read from a single sample in a study of control samples from healthy donors and cancer patients. The assay was immunoSEQ multiplex PCR, and TCRdb's table has in-frame clones only and misses some. The sample shows more than 60,000 clones, about nine tenths of them seen only once. The sample taken for sequencing was PBMCs. These receptors all come from a woman aged 45-65 years with colorectal cancer. CDR3s include the opening cysteine and the closing phenylalanine or tryptophan. The D gene is left open where the match is weak. Expanded clones are given a class, and other clones once, few, many or no size at all.

abundance	v_gene	d_gene	j_gene	CDR3aa	CDR3nt
-	TRBV7-2	-	TRBJ1-5	CASSLAPGPDSNQPQHF	TGTGCCAGCAGCTTAGCCCCCGGACCTGATTCCAATCAGCCCCAGCATTTT
-	TRBV7-2	-	TRBJ1-2	CASSSHREGYGYTF	TGTGCCAGCAGCTCCCACAGGGAGGGCTATGGCTACACCTTC
-	TRBV4-1	TRBD2	TRBJ2-1	CASSQPLLAGPRNEQFF	TGCGCCAGCAGCCAACCACTACTAGCGGGGCCTAGGAATGAGCAGTTCTTC
-	TRBV5-1	TRBD1	TRBJ1-6	CASSGTGANNSPLHF	TGCGCCAGCAGCGGGACAGGGGCGAATAATTCACCCCTCCACTTT
-	TRBV16	-	TRBJ2-2	CASSQKAVGYGGELFF	TGTGCCAGCAGCCAAAAAGCAGTAGGCTACGGCGGGGAGCTGTTTTTT
few	TRBV6-2/TRBV6-3	-	TRBJ1-3	CASSPPVVHSGNTIYF	TGTGCCAGCAGCCCCCCTGTGGTTCACTCTGGAAACACCATATATTTT
-	TRBV5-4	TRBD1	TRBJ2-3	CASKKDRGTDTQYF	TGTGCCAGCAAGAAAGACAGGGGAACAGATACGCAGTATTTT
-	TRBV7-8	-	TRBJ2-4	CASSPTGTGAKNIQYF	TGTGCCAGCAGCCCGACCGGGACTGGAGCCAAAAACATTCAGTACTTC
-	TRBV6-2/TRBV6-3	TRBD2	TRBJ2-2	CASSRPGGGGTGELFF	TGTGCCAGCAGCCGACCGGGGGGAGGAGGCACCGGGGAGCTGTTTTTT
-	TRBV10-1	-	TRBJ1-4	CASLNQQEEKLFF	TGCGCCAGCTTAAACCAGCAGGAGGAAAAACTGTTTTTT
-	TRBV9	TRBD2	TRBJ2-1	CASTVGLAGGLSSYNEQFF	TGTGCCAGCACCGTAGGACTAGCGGGGGGACTTAGCTCCTACAATGAGCAGTTCTTC
once	TRBV28	-	TRBJ1-5	CASTHLGPQHF	TGTGCCAGCACCCACCTCGGGCCCCAGCATTTT
-	TRBV3-1/TRBV3-2	TRBD2	TRBJ2-5	CASSRGTSGVETQYF	TGTGCCAGCAGCCGGGGGACTAGCGGGGTGGAGACCCAGTACTTC
once	TRBV5-1	TRBD2	TRBJ2-5	CARSAIGLAGGAQETQYF	TGCGCCCGCAGCGCCATTGGACTAGCGGGGGGGGCCCAAGAGACCCAGTACTTC
-	TRBV7-2	-	TRBJ1-6	CASSESGVSPLHF	TGTGCCAGCAGCGAATCAGGGGTATCACCCCTCCACTTT
-	TRBV27	TRBD1	TRBJ2-1	CASSLSQGEKFF	TGTGCCAGCAGTTTATCACAGGGGGAAAAGTTCTTC
-	TRBV7-3	TRBD1	TRBJ2-1	CASSQTGAHNEQFF	TGTGCCAGCAGCCAGACAGGGGCCCACAATGAGCAGTTCTTC
-	TRBV12-3/TRBV12-4	-	TRBJ1-1	CASSLKGNTEAFF	TGTGCCAGCAGTTTAAAAGGAAACACTGAAGCTTTCTTT
-	TRBV6-5	-	TRBJ2-1	CASSIWKDNEQFF	TGTGCCAGCAGTATTTGGAAGGACAATGAGCAGTTCTTC
-	TRBV2	TRBD1	TRBJ2-5	CASSPGTGMETQYF	TGTGCCAGCAGTCCCGGGACAGGGATGGAGACCCAGTACTTC
-	TRBV6-1	-	TRBJ2-1	CASSAQDASSYNEQFF	TGTGCCAGCAGTGCTCAAGACGCGAGCTCCTACAATGAGCAGTTCTTC
once	TRBV29-1	-	TRBJ1-1	CSVEDRGWGAFF	TGCAGCGTTGAAGATCGAGGGTGGGGAGCTTTCTTT
-	TRBV5-6	-	TRBJ2-6	CASGRSSGANVLTF	TGTGCCAGCGGAAGGTCCTCTGGGGCCAACGTCCTGACTTTC
-	TRBV19	-	TRBJ2-4	CASSTADLAKNIQYF	TGTGCCAGTAGTACCGCCGACTTAGCCAAAAACATTCAGTACTTC
-	TRBV18	-	TRBJ1-1	CASSPRLWTEAFF	TGTGCCAGCTCACCAAGGCTTTGGACTGAAGCTTTCTTT
-	TRBV24-1	TRBD1	TRBJ2-1	CATSLPGQGIGDEQFF	TGTGCCACCAGCCTCCCGGGACAGGGTATCGGTGATGAGCAGTTCTTC
-	TRBV29-1	-	TRBJ1-1	CSVEWAGAEAFF	TGCAGCGTTGAGTGGGCCGGGGCTGAAGCTTTCTTT
-	TRBV28	-	TRBJ1-3	CASSLWQTSGNTIYF	TGTGCCAGCAGTTTATGGCAGACCTCTGGAAACACCATATATTTT
-	TRBV6-2/TRBV6-3	TRBD1	TRBJ2-1	CASSYSNRAFGRGLWYNEQFF	TGTGCCAGCAGTTACTCGAATAGAGCGTTTGGCAGGGGGCTTTGGTACAATGAGCAGTTCTTC
-	TRBV10-3	TRBD1	TRBJ1-1	CAISSGQGVNTEAFF	TGTGCCATCAGTTCCGGACAGGGCGTGAACACTGAAGCTTTCTTT
-	TRBV5-5	TRBD1	TRBJ1-3	CASSSGTGFSGNTIYF	TGTGCCAGCAGCTCCGGGACAGGGTTCTCTGGAAACACCATATATTTT
-	TRBV5-5	-	TRBJ2-5	CASSLTSETQYF	TGTGCCAGCAGCTTGACTAGCGAGACCCAGTACTTC
-	TRBV7-3	-	TRBJ2-3	CASSLQTGDTQYF	TGTGCCAGCAGCTTACAAACGGGAGATACGCAGTATTTT
-	TRBV10-2	TRBD1	TRBJ1-5	CASANRGIQPQHF	TGCGCCAGCGCCAACAGGGGCATTCAGCCCCAGCATTTT
once	TRBV2	-	TRBJ1-6	CASRLWGNEANSPLHF	TGTGCCAGCCGTCTGTGGGGGAATGAGGCTAATTCACCCCTCCACTTT
once	TRBV10-1	-	TRBJ1-5	CASNHGQSFNNQPQHF	TGCGCCAGCAATCATGGGCAGAGTTTTAACAATCAGCCCCAGCATTTT
-	TRBV30	-	TRBJ1-6	CAWSTGGRSLHF	TGTGCCTGGAGTACGGGTGGGAGATCCCTCCACTTT
-	TRBV30	TRBD1	TRBJ1-2	CAWGQGGSGYTF	TGTGCCTGGGGACAGGGAGGCTCTGGCTACACCTTC
-	TRBV7-3	-	TRBJ2-6	CASSASSGANVLTF	TGTGCCAGCAGCGCGAGCTCTGGGGCCAACGTCCTGACTTTC
many	TRBV19	-	TRBJ1-5	CASSRPPPTDQPQHF	TGTGCCAGTAGTAGACCTCCTCCGACGGATCAGCCCCAGCATTTT
-	TRBV7-9	-	TRBJ1-4	CASSLELNEKLFF	TGTGCCAGCAGCTTAGAACTGAATGAAAAACTGTTTTTT
-	TRBV30	TRBD1	TRBJ1-6	CAWRLTQGTNSPLHF	TGTGCCTGGAGATTAACACAGGGGACTAATTCACCCCTCCACTTT
-	TRBV5-1	TRBD2	TRBJ2-2	CASSWGLAGGPGTGELFF	TGCGCCAGCAGCTGGGGACTAGCGGGGGGGCCCGGCACCGGGGAGCTGTTTTTT
-	TRBV30	TRBD1	TRBJ1-2	CAWSVGQGAYGYTF	TGTGCCTGGAGTGTGGGGCAGGGGGCTTATGGCTACACCTTC
-	TRBV5-1	-	TRBJ1-1	CASSGTSVDTEAFF	TGCGCCAGCAGTGGTACTTCAGTGGACACTGAAGCTTTCTTT
-	TRBV5-5	-	TRBJ2-5	CASTLWVDQETQYF	TGTGCCAGCACCCTGTGGGTAGACCAAGAGACCCAGTACTTC
-	TRBV7-2	-	TRBJ2-5	CASSLAQYQETQYF	TGTGCCAGCAGCTTAGCACAATACCAAGAGACCCAGTACTTC
-	TRBV19	-	TRBJ1-5	CASRYSNQPQHF	TGTGCCAGTAGATATAGCAATCAGCCCCAGCATTTT
-	TRBV19	TRBD1	TRBJ1-1	CASSEGQTMNTEAFF	TGTGCCAGTAGCGAGGGACAGACCATGAACACTGAAGCTTTCTTT
-	TRBV6-1	TRBD1	TRBJ1-5	CASSEASGTVDQPQHF	TGTGCCAGCAGTGAAGCGTCGGGGACAGTCGATCAGCCCCAGCATTTT
once	TRBV3-1/TRBV3-2	TRBD2	TRBJ2-2	CASSYKGGSGELFF	TGTGCCAGCAGCTATAAGGGAGGGTCCGGGGAGCTGTTTTTT
-	TRBV7-9	-	TRBJ1-3	CASLGGAINSGNTIYF	TGTGCCAGCCTGGGAGGGGCCATAAATTCTGGAAACACCATATATTTT
-	TRBV3-1/TRBV3-2	TRBD1	TRBJ1-5	CASSQGAGGGQPQHF	TGTGCCAGCAGCCAAGGGGCAGGGGGTGGACAGCCCCAGCATTTT